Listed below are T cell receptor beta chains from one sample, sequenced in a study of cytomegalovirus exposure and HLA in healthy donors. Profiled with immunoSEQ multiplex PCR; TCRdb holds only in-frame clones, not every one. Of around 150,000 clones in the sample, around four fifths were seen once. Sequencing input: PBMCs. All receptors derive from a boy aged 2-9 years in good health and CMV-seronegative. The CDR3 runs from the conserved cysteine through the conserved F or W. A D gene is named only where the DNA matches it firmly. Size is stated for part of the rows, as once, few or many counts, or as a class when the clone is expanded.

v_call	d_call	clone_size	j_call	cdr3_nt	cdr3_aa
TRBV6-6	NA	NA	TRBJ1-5	TGTGCCAGTTTCCCCCTTCCAGGGCAAAATCAGCCCCAGCATTTT	CASFPLPGQNQPQHF
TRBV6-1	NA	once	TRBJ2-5	TGTGCCAGCAGTGGGGGTCCTGGAGGGGAGACCCAGTACTTC	CASSGGPGGETQYF
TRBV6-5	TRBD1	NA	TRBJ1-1	TGTGCCAGCAGTTCGTACAGGGGGCACGCTTTCTTT	CASSSYRGHAFF
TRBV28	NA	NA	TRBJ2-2	TGTGCCACCCGGACTATAGGGGCGACCGGGGAGCTGTTTTTT	CATRTIGATGELFF
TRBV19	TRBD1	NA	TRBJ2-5	TGTGCCAGTAGTCCTCCGGCAGGGGGCAGGGAGACCCAGTACTTC	CASSPPAGGRETQYF
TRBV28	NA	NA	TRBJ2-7	TGTGCCAGCAGCCAAGAGGGGGGGGACAACTCCTACGAGCAGTACTTC	CASSQEGGDNSYEQYF
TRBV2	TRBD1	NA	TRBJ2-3	TGTGCCAGCAGTGACCTGGGGTACAGGGGTTACGGCACAGATACGCAGTATTTT	CASSDLGYRGYGTDTQYF
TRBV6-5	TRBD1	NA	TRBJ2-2	TGTGCCAGCAGTTTGACAGGGAGTGTTGCCGGGGAGCTGTTTTTT	CASSLTGSVAGELFF
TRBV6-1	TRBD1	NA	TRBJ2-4	TGTGCCAGCAGCCCCGGGACAGGGGGAGACATTCAGTACTTC	CASSPGTGGDIQYF
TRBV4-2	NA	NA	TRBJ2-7	TGTGCCAGCAGCCAAGGGCAGGGAGACGTGGGGACAATCTACGAGCAGTACTTC	CASSQGQGDVGTIYEQYF
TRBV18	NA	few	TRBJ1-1	TGTGCCAGCTCCCCTGCTGGCAAGAACACTGAAGCTTTCTTT	CASSPAGKNTEAFF
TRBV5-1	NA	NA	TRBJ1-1	TGCGCCAGCAGCTTGGGTCTGTGGACCGACAGGCCGAACACTGAAGCTTTCTTT	CASSLGLWTDRPNTEAFF
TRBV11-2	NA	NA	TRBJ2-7	TGTGCCAGCAGCGTACTCCGGGACACTAAAGCCCGAATGGCCTACGAGCAGTACTTC	CASSVLRDTKARMAYEQYF
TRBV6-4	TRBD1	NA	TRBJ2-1	TGTGCCAGCGGGACAGGGGGTCGGAATGAGCAGTTCTTC	CASGTGGRNEQFF
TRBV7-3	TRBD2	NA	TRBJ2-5	TGTGCCAGCAGCTTAACAGGTAGCGGGAGCAGGATTCAGACCCAGTACTTC	CASSLTGSGSRIQTQYF
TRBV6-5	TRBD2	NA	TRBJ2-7	TGTGCCAGCCTTAGGACTAGCGGGAGCGGGTACGAGCAGTACTTC	CASLRTSGSGYEQYF
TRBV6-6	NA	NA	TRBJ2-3	TGTGCCAGCAGTGATCATAGTGCTAGCACAGATACGCAGTATTTT	CASSDHSASTDTQYF
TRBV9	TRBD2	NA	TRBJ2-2	TGTGCCAGCAGCGATCCTAGCGGGAGGAACGGGGAGCTGTTTTTT	CASSDPSGRNGELFF
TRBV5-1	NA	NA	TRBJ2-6	TGCGCCAGCACAGACATCTCTGGGGCCAACGTCCTGACTTTC	CASTDISGANVLTF
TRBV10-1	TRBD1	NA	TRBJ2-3	TGCGCCAGACAGACAGGGGAAGTTAAGCACGCAGATACGCAGTATTTT	CARQTGEVKHADTQYF
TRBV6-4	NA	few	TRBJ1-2	TGTGCCAGCAGTGACTCGATCGAGGGCTCTGGCTACACCTTC	CASSDSIEGSGYTF
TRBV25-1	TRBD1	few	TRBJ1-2	TGTGCCAGCAGTGCTCCGGGACAGGGGAATTGTGGCTACACCTTC	CASSAPGQGNCGYTF
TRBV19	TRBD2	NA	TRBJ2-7	TGTGCCAGTAGTAGGAGCGGGAGTGACGAGCAGTACTTC	CASSRSGSDEQYF
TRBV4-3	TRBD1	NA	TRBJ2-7	TGCGCCAGCAGCCAAGTTGCGGGACAGGGCACCTACGAGCAGTACTTC	CASSQVAGQGTYEQYF
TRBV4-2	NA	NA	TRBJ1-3	TGTGCCAGCAGCCAAGGAGGTACCGGTGGAAACACCATATATTTT	CASSQGGTGGNTIYF
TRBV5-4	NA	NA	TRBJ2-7	TGTGCCAGCAGCTTCTCAGGGGCCGACTACGAGCAGTACTTC	CASSFSGADYEQYF
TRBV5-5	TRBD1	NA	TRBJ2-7	TGTGCCAGCAGCCCGGGACAGGGAGGTCGCTACGAGCAGTACTTC	CASSPGQGGRYEQYF
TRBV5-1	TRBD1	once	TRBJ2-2	TGCGCCAGCAGCGTGTCGGACGCAGGGGGCGCTCAGTCCGGGGAGCTGTTTTTT	CASSVSDAGGAQSGELFF
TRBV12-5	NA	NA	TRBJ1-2	TGTGCTAGTGGTCCAGGACAGCGGGGCTATGGCTACACCTTC	CASGPGQRGYGYTF
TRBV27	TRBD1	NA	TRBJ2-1	TGTGCCAGCAGCCTAGAAGGGACAGAGTACAATGAGCAGTTCTTC	CASSLEGTEYNEQFF
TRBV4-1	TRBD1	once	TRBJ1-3	TGCGCCAGCAGCCAAGTCCAGGGGGCCTCTGGAAACACCATATATTTT	CASSQVQGASGNTIYF
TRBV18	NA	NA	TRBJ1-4	TGTGCCAGCTCAATAGGGGCAGTTAATGAAAAACTGTTTTTT	CASSIGAVNEKLFF
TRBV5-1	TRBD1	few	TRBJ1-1	TGCGCCAGCAGCTTAACAGGGGCCACTGAAGCTTTCTTT	CASSLTGATEAFF
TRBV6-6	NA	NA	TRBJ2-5	TGTGCCAGCAGCTCCTACGGTCGTGGCGGGGAGACCCAGTACTTC	CASSSYGRGGETQYF
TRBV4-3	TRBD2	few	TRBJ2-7	TGCGCCAGCAGCCAAGATGTCCCCCGCGGGAGCGAGGGAGGCTACGAGCAGTACTTC	CASSQDVPRGSEGGYEQYF
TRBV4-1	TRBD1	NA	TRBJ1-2	TGCGCCAGCAGCCAAGACCGGGGACAGAACTATGGCTACACCTTC	CASSQDRGQNYGYTF
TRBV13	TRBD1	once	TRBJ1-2	TGTGCCAGCAGCTTAGGGCCGACAGGGTTGTATGGCTACACCTTC	CASSLGPTGLYGYTF
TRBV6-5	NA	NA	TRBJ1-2	TGTGCCAGCAGCCGACCCCAGGGTAGGGAGGCGATTTCCTTC	CASSRPQGREAISF
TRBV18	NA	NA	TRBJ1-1	TGTGCCAGCTCACCAATGCCAGGCGCGAACACTGAAGCTTTCTTT	CASSPMPGANTEAFF
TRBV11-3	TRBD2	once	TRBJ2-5	TGTGCCAGCAGCTTAAGGTCAGGGAGGGTGGAGACCCAGTACTTC	CASSLRSGRVETQYF
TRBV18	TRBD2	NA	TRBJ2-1	TGTGCCAGCTCACCAGGAGCGGGGGGGCCATACAATGAGCAGTTCTTC	CASSPGAGGPYNEQFF
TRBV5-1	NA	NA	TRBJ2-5	TGCGCCAGCAGCTTGGGTTCGGGGTCCCGTCAAGAGACCCAGTACTTC	CASSLGSGSRQETQYF
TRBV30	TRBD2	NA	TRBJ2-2	TGTGCCTGGAGTGTAGCGGGGGGTTCCAACACCGGGGAGCTGTTTTTT	CAWSVAGGSNTGELFF
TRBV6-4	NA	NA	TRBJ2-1	TGTGCCAGCAGTGTAACCTGGGGCTACGCGGTTGGTGAGCAGTTCTTC	CASSVTWGYAVGEQFF
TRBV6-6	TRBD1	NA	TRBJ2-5	TGTGCCAGCAGTTCAACAGGGGGCCTGGAGACCCAGTACTTC	CASSSTGGLETQYF
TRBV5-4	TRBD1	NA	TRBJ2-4	TGTGCCAGCAGCTTCCGGGACAGGGTGAATGCAAACATTCAGTACTTC	CASSFRDRVNANIQYF
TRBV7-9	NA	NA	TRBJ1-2	TGTGCCAGCAGCCACCACGGCAGGGTGGGAAATGGCTACACCTTC	CASSHHGRVGNGYTF
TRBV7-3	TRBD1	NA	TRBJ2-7	TGTGCCAGCAGCTTATCAGGGGGCTGGGACGAGCAGTACTTC	CASSLSGGWDEQYF
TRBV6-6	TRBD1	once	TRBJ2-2	TGTGCCAGCAGTTGGGACAGGGGGCTCGTAGCCGGGGAGCTGTTTTTT	CASSWDRGLVAGELFF
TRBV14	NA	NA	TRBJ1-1	TGTGCCAGCAGCCAATTTAGGGGTCGAACTGAAGCTTTCTTT	CASSQFRGRTEAFF
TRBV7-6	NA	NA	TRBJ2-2	TGTGCCAGTAGCTTAGGGACTTACACCGGGGAGCTGTTTTTT	CASSLGTYTGELFF
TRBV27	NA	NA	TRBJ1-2	TGTGCCAGCAGTTTGGGGGCCGGACGCGGCTACACCTTC	CASSLGAGRGYTF
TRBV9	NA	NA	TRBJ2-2	TGTGCCAGCAGCACACTCAGGGGCCGGAACACCGGGGAGCTGTTTTTT	CASSTLRGRNTGELFF
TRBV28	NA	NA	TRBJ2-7	TGTGCCAGCAGGGCGGGACCACCCCACGAGCAGTACTTC	CASRAGPPHEQYF
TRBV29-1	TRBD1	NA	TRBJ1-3	TGCAGCGTTGAAGATCTCAGGACAGGGTTCTCTGGAAACACCATATATTTT	CSVEDLRTGFSGNTIYF
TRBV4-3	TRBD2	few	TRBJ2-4	TGCGCCAGCAGCCTAGCGGGAGCCAAAAACATTCAGTACTTC	CASSLAGAKNIQYF
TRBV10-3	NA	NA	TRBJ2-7	TGTGCCATCAGTGGGCTTCAGTACGAGCAGTACTTC	CAISGLQYEQYF
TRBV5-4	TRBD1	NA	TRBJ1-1	TGTGCCAGCAGCCTCAATCCGGGACAGGGGTTGTCGAACACTGAAGCTTTCTTT	CASSLNPGQGLSNTEAFF
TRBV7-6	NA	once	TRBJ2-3	TGTGCCAGCAGCTCCTGGGGCGCAGATACGCAGTATTTT	CASSSWGADTQYF